This T cell receptor beta chain emerged from a study of blood T cell repertoires in COVID-19. Study as a whole: The samples span acute and convalescent COVID-19 from the United States, Italy and Spain. Sources were T cells, B-cell-depleted T cells, or PBMCs; the material itself was cDNA or gDNA.

In the original processing: Nucleated cell number was recorded as an estimate derived from reference gene primer amplification. Libraries were prepared by immunoSEQ multiplex PCR; TCRdb keeps only in-frame clonotypes and omits some of them. The DNA was the basis for D and trimming; V, J and clone size are from that table. The sample lists 75,000 or so clones, approximately 82% occurring once. This CDR3 spans 14 amino acids. The V segment lost 8 bases and the J segment 6 bases; nucleotides outside the gene matches: 13. Germline V gene sequence: CDR1 MRHNA, CDR2 SNTAGT. This TCR derives from a woman aged 70 to 79 with acute or convalescent COVID-19. The specimen sequenced was peripheral blood. The rearrangement links TRBV6-4 to TRBJ2-7, with 7 bases identical to TRBD1. DNA for the CDR3: TGTGCCAGCCCCTTCTCGAGGGGGCCCGGCGAGCAGTACTTC. Translated, it gives CASPFSRGPGEQYF.